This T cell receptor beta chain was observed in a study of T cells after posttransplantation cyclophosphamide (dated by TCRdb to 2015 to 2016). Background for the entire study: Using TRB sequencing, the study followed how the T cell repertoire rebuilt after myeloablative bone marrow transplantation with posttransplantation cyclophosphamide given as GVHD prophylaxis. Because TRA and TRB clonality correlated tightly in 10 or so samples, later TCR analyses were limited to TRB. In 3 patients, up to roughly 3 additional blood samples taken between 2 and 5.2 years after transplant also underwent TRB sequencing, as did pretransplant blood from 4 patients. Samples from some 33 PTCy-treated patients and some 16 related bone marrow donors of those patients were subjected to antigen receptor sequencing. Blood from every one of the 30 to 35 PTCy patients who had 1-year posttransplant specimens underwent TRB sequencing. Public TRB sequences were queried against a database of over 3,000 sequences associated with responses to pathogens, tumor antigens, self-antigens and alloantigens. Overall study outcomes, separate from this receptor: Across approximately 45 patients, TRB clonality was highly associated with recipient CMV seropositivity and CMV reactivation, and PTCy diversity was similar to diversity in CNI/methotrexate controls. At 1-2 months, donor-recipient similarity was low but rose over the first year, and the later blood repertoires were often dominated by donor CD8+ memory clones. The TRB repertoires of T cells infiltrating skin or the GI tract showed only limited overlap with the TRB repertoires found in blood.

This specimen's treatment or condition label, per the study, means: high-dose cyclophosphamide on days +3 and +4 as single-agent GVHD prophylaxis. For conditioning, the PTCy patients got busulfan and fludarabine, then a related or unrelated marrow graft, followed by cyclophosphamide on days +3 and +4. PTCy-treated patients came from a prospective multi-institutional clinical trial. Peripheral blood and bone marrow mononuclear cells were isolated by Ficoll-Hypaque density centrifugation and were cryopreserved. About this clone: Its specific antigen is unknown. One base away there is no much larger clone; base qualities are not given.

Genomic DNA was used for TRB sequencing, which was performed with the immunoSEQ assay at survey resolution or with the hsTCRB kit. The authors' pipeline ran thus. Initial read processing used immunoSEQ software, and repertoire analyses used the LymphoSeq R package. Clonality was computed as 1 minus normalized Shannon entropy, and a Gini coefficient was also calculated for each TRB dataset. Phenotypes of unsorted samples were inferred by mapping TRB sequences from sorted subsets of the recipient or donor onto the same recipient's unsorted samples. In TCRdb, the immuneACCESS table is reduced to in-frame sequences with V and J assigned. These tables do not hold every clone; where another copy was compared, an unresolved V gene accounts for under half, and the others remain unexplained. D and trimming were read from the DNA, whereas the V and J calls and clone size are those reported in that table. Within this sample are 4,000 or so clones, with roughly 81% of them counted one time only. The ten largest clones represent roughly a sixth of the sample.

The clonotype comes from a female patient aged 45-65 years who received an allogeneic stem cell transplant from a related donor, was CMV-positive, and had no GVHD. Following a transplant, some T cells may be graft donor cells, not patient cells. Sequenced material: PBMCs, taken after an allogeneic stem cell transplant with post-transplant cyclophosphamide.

Here the CDR3 is given as CASSSLAGNSYNEQFF. Here is the DNA: TGCGCCAGCAGCTCCCTTGCCGGGAACTCCTACAATGAGCAGTTCTTC. The chain was built from TRBV5-1 and TRBJ2-1, with TRBD2 as a weak D call on 5 bases. The CDR3 measures 16 amino acids from cysteine to phenylalanine. The entry retains the CDR3 DNA only, 48 bases that are in frame from base 1. V gives up 3 bases and J gives up 0 bases, and the segment between their germline ends measures 13 bases. The CDR1 and CDR2 encoded by the germline V gene are SGHRS and YFSETQ.